This T cell receptor beta chain came from a study of OX40 agonist ivuxolimab in advanced cancers. Looking at the study overall: Patients received intravenous ivuxolimab every 2 weeks at 0.01 to 10 mg/kg. Three patients got partial responses; one had hepatocellular carcinoma and two had cutaneous melanoma.

The CDR3 is 14 residues long. The germline V and J ends were trimmed by 2 bases and 2 bases, with 8 bases remaining between them. Germline CDR1 MNHNY, CDR2 SVGAGI (reference sequence). Using immunoSEQ multiplex PCR, the repertoire was profiled, and TCRdb retains in-frame clones only, with some absent. The table includes about 48,000 clones, roughly 90% detected once. This chain links TRBV6-6 with TRBJ2-3; perhaps TRBD1 as D (5 bases). This sequence was found in an adult with an advanced solid tumor such as melanoma, head and neck, liver or kidney cancer. The sample in question was CD4+ or CD8+ T cells sorted from blood, obtained in a trial of the OX40 agonist ivuxolimab. The CDR3 DNA sequence: TGTGCCAGCAGTTACAGGGGAACCACAGATACGCAGTATTTT. It translates to CASSYRGTTDTQYF.